The clone carrying this T cell receptor beta chain has just a few counts. The data were taken from a study of beta chain features in type 1 diabetes. What was sequenced were expressed TCRB transcripts, since all of the isolated RNA had been reverse transcribed. Measured with immunoSEQ multiplex PCR; TCRdb has only the in-frame clones, and not every one. In the table there are some 900,000 clones, 17% of which are singletons. Germline assignment: CDR1 SGHTA and CDR2 FQGNSA. Trimming shortened V by 1 base and J by 2 bases, and 9 bases separated the two germline ends. The CDR3 is 15 residues long. The receptor comes from a woman under 30 in good health. The sample was naive CD4+ T cells from blood. This chain connects TRBV7-2 to TRBJ2-1; possible D gene TRBD2, 6 bases. CDR3 in amino acids: CASSLGPGAYNEQFF. DNA for the CDR3: TGTGCCAGCAGCTTAGGCCCGGGGGCCTACAATGAGCAGTTCTTC.